This T cell receptor beta chain stems from a study of blood T cell repertoires in COVID-19. Study background: Researchers got acute and convalescent COVID-19 samples from the United States, Italy and Spain. Nucleic acid was either cDNA or gDNA, and it came from T cells, B-cell-depleted T cells, or PBMCs.

This clone has ten or more counts. Generated by immunoSEQ multiplex PCR, the TCRdb table keeps only in-frame clones and is missing some. The data hold 300,000 to 400,000 clones, with over 75% observed a single time. The clonotype originates from a woman in her forties or fifties with active or convalescent COVID-19. Material for sequencing was peripheral blood.

The DNA of the CDR3 is TGTGCCAGCAGCTTATTTTTGAGTCAGGGCGGGGAGCTGTTTTTT. Amino acids: CASSLFLSQGGELFF. The chain employs TRBV7-2 and TRBJ2-2, with a weak D call TRBD1 (5 bases). Deletions cut 2 bases from V and 7 bases from J, with 14 bases between. This CDR3 is 15 amino acids long. Per the germline V gene, CDR1 is SGHTA and CDR2 is FQGNSA.